The 2 T cell receptor beta chains below were found in one sample sequenced in a study of T cell responses to AZD1222 COVID-19 vaccine. The table came from immunoSEQ multiplex PCR; TCRdb's copy has only in-frame clones and leaves some out. Of under 95,000 clones in the sample, roughly 85% were seen once. The starting material was peripheral blood, obtained 28 days after the second AZD1222 dose. These receptors originate from an adult who received the AZD1222 COVID-19 vaccine.

This rearrangement joins TRBV4-1 to TRBJ1-1; no firm D call. The CDR3 has 15 residues. The germline V gene has CDR1 MGHRA and CDR2 YSYEKL. V was clipped by 0 bases and J by 0 bases, with 8 bases between them. This CDR3 is CASSQEAGLNTEAFF. As DNA, the CDR3 is TGCGCCAGCAGCCAAGAGGCGGGCCTGAACACTGAAGCTTTCTTT.

The rearrangement uses TRBV7-9 and TRBJ1-1; TRBD1 aligns across 8 bases. The CDR3 runs 13 residues. With V trimmed by 5 bases and J by 6 bases, 5 bases remained unmatched. Germline V CDR1 and CDR2: SEHNR, FQNEAQ (reference sequence). CDR3 coding DNA: TGTGCCAGCAGCCCGACAGGGGCCGCTGAAGCTTTCTTT. Its translation is CASSPTGAAEAFF. Full variable domain (rest looked up from reference TRBV7-9 and TRBJ1-1): DTGVSQNPRHKITKRGQNVTFRCDPISEHNRLYWYRQTLGQGPEFLTYFQNEAQLEKSRLLSDRFSAERPKGSFSTLEIQRTEQGDSAMYLCASSPTGAAEAFFGQGTRLTVV.